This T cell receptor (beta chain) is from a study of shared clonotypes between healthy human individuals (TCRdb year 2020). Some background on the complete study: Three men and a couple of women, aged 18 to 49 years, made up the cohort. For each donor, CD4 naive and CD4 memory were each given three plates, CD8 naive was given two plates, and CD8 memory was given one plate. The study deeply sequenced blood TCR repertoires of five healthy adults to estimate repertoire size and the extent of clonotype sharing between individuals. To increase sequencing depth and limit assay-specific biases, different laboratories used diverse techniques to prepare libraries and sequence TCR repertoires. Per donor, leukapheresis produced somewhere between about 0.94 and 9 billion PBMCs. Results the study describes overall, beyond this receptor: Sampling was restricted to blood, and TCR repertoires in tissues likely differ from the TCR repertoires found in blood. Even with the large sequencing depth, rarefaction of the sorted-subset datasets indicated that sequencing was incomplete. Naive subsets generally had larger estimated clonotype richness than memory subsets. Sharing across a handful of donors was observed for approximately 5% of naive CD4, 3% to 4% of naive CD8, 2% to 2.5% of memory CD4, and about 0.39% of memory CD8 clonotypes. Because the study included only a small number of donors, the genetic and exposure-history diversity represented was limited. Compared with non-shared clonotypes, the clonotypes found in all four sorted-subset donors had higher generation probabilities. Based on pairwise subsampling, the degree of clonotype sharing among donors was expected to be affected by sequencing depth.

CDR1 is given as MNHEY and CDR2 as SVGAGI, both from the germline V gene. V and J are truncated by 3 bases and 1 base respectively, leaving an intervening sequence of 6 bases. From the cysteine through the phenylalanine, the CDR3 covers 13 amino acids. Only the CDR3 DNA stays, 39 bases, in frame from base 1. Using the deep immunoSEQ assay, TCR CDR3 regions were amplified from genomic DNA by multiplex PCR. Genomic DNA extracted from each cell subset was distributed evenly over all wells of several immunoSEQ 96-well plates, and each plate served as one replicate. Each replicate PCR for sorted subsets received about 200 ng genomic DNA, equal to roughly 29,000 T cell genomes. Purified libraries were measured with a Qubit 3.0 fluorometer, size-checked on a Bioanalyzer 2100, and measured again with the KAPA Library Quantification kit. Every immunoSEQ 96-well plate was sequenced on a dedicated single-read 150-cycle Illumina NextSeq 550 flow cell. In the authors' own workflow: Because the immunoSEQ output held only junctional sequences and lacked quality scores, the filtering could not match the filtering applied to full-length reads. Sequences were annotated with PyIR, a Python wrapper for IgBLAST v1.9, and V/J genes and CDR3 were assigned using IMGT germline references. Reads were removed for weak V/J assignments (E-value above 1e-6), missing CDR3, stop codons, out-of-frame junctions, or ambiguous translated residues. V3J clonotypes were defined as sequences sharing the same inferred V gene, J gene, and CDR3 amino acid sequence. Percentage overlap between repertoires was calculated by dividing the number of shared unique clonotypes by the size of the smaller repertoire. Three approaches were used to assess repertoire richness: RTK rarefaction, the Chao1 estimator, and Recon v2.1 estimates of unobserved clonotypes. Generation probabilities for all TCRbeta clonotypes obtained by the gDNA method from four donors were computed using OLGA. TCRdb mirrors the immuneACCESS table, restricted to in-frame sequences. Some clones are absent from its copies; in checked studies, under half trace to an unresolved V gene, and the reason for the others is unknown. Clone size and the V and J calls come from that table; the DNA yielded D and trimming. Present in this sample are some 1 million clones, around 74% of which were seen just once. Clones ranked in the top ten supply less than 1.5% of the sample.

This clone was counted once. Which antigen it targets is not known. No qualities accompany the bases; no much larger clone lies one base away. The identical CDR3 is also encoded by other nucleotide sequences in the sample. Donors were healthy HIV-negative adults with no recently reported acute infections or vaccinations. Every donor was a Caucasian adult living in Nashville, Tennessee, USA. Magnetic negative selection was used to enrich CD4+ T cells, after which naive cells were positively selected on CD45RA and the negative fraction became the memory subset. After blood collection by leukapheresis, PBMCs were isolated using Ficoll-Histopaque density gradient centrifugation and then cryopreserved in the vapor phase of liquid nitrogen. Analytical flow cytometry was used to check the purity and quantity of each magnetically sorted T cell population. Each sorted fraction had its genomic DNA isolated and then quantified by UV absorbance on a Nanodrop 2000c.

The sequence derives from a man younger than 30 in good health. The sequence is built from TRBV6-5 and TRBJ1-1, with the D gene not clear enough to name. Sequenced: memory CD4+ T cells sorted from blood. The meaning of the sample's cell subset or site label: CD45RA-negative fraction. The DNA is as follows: TGTGCCAGCAGTTATCGGAAGAACACTGAAGCTTTCTTT. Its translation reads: CASSYRKNTEAFF.